One T cell receptor (beta chain) is described in this entry. As yet, its antigen is unknown. Germline V gene lookup returns CDR1 LNHDA and CDR2 SQIVND (reference sequence). This CDR3 is built from 14 residues. The V segment lost 6 bases and the J segment 2 bases; nucleotides outside the gene matches: 2. Libraries were prepared by immunoSEQ multiplex PCR; TCRdb keeps only in-frame clonotypes and omits some of them. The repertoire holds 40,000 to 60,000 clones, with 65% to 90% as singletons. Second-dose recipients at about 4 or about 12 weeks were treated as one pooled group. This sample is drawn from a study of T cell responses to AZD1222 COVID-19 vaccine. General study results and limits: Once two AZD1222 doses were given, Spike-specific TCR breadth and depth went up. Donors were chiefly white British, with a greater number of females, and clonal diversity was perhaps underestimated. Nearly half of spike-specific TCRs reportedly target variant regions that are unmutated in the B.1.351 and B.1.1.7 variants.

Sequencing used peripheral blood, obtained 28 days after the second AZD1222 dose. The V gene is TRBV19, the J gene TRBJ1-4, with TRBD1 matching 8 bases. The origin of this receptor is an adult who received the AZD1222 COVID-19 vaccine. The CDR3 coding sequence is TGTGCCAGTAGAAGGGACAGGACTAATGAAAAACTGTTTTTT. Protein product: CASRRDRTNEKLFF.